The T cell receptor (beta chain) described here comes from a study of blood T cells in healthy people across ages. A second PCR of roughly 7 to 11 cycles used a sample-barcoded 5' primer and a J-beta primer mix. A template-switch adaptor containing 12 random nucleotides labeled each cDNA molecule. Each CDR3 protein gets one entry after TCRdb re-called the 5' RACE reads with MiXCR. In the table there are about 1.5 million distinct CDR3 sequences, less than 45% of which are singletons. The source material was blood. The TCR originated in a woman between 18 and 29 years old in good health.

CDR3 nucleotides: TGTGCCAGCAGTTTATTTGGGGACAGGGGCCGAGGCTACACCTTC. Its protein product is CASSLFGDRGRGYTF. The V gene is TRBV12-3 or TRBV12-4, the J gene TRBJ1-2; TRBD1 matches 10 bases. The CDR3 loop spans 15 amino acids. V was clipped by 2 bases and J by 8 bases; unmatched bases: 8.